Each of the 19 T cell receptor beta chains below was sequenced from the same sample in a study of blood T cell repertoires in COVID-19 (dated by TCRdb to 2019 to 2021). Libraries were constructed by the immunoSEQ multiplex PCR assay. As stored in TCRdb, this immuneACCESS dataset retains in-frame rearrangements with V and J assigned. A fraction of the clones does not appear; measured against another copy, unresolved V genes explain less than half of the discrepancy, and the remainder lacks a known reason. Counted in this sample were about 440,000 clones; around 90% of them appeared once. The ten top clones hold approximately 2% of the sample. The source material was PBMCs or T cells enriched from blood (not recorded which). The source is a woman aged 18-29 years with acute COVID-19.

The genes are TRBV3-1 (or the pseudogene TRBV3-2) and TRBJ1-4; 9 positions match TRBD1. The germline gives CDR1 LGHDT, CDR2 YNNKEL (reference sequence). This CDR3 is built from 16 residues. The V and J ends lost 3 bases and 6 bases, in that order; junction bases with no gene match: 8. The chain's CDR3 is CASSQLGQGPYEKLFF. In nucleotides, the CDR3 is TGTGCCAGCAGCCAGTTAGGACAGGGGCCATATGAAAAACTGTTTTTT.

The count of this clone is one. The chain recombines TRBV19 with TRBJ1-2, with 7 positions matching TRBD1. CDR1 is LNHDA and CDR2 is SQIVND in the germline V gene (reference sequence). The CDR3 loop spans 16 amino acids. V gave up 3 bases and J gave up 1 base; unmatched junction bases: 8. The CDR3 coding sequence is TGTGCCAGTAGTATGGCCCAACAGGGGATTAACTATGGCTACACCTTC. It encodes CASSMAQQGINYGYTF.

The V gene is TRBV4-3, the J gene TRBJ2-5; TRBD2 matches at 12 bases. This CDR3 spans 19 amino acids. Germline CDR1 LGHNA, CDR2 YSLEER. After removal of 2 bases from V and 4 bases from J, the junction contained 14 bases not matched to a gene. CDR3 sequence (DNA): TGCGCCAGCAGCCAACTAACCGGACCGGGACTAGCGGGCCGAGAGACCCAGTACTTC. Translating gives CASSQLTGPGLAGRETQYF.

The chain combines TRBV3-1 (or the pseudogene TRBV3-2) with TRBJ2-7; 9 bases match TRBD1. This CDR3 is built from 14 residues. V was clipped by 5 bases and J by 4 bases; unmatched bases: 6. Looked up from germline, CDR1 is LGHDT and CDR2 is YNNKEL (reference sequence). The DNA of the CDR3 is TGTGCCAGCAGCGCCGGGACAGGGAGGTACGAGCAGTACTTC. Translated, it gives CASSAGTGRYEQYF.

The chain joins TRBV9 to TRBJ1-2, with 10 bases matching TRBD1. CDR3 length: 16 residues. Germline V gives CDR1 SGDLS, CDR2 YYNGEE. V lost 3 bases to trimming and J lost 7 bases; unmatched junction nucleotides: 12. DNA of the CDR3: TGTGCCAGCAGCGAGGGTGGGGGACAGGGGATGCGTGGCTACACCTTC. It specifies CASSEGGGQGMRGYTF. Full variable domain (rest looked up from reference TRBV9 and TRBJ1-2): DSGVTQTPKHLITATGQRVTLRCSPRSGDLSVYWYQQSLDQGLQFLIQYYNGEERAKGNILERFSAQQFPDLHSELNLSSLELGDSALYFCASSEGGGQGMRGYTFGSGTRLTVV.

The rearrangement joins TRBV9 to TRBJ1-1, with 9 bases aligning to TRBD1. Germline values: CDR1 SGDLS, CDR2 YYNGEE. Germline trimming cut 4 bases from V and 2 bases from J; bases unmatched to any gene: 3. The CDR3 runs 14 residues. The CDR3 here is CASSTTGGNTEAFF. The CDR3 nucleotides are TGTGCCAGCAGCACGACAGGGGGTAACACTGAAGCTTTCTTT.

A note on this clone: The sample has other DNA sequences that encode this CDR3 too. The chain is built from TRBV3-1 (or the pseudogene TRBV3-2) and TRBJ2-7, with TRBD1 matching over 9 bases. CDR1 and CDR2 (germline): LGHDT, YNNKEL (reference sequence). This CDR3 contains 13 residues. V was clipped by 4 bases and J by 2 bases; unmatched bases: 0. The CDR3 nucleotides read TGTGCCAGCAGCCGACAGGGGGCCTACGAGCAGTACTTC. It encodes CASSRQGAYEQYF.

The chain is built from TRBV19 and TRBJ1-6; no definite D call. The CDR3 sequence is 14 residues long. V was pared by 10 bases and J by 3 bases, with 13 bases between. CDR1 and CDR2 from the germline V gene are LNHDA and SQIVND (reference sequence). The CDR3 coding sequence is TGTGCCACCGCACAGACGCTCTATAATTCACCCCTCCACTTT. Amino acid sequence: CATAQTLYNSPLHF.

This clone has a handful of counts. The gene calls are TRBV6-5 and TRBJ1-2; D is undetermined. The ends were cut back, 9 bases at V and 0 bases at J, with 17 bases in the middle. Germline lookup yields CDR1 MNHEY and CDR2 SVGAGI. This CDR3 contains 15 residues. CDR3: CASYEAGRPNYGYTF. The CDR3 bases are TGTGCCAGTTACGAGGCCGGGAGACCTAACTATGGCTACACCTTC.

The V and J genes are TRBV4-1 and TRBJ2-7, with a tentative D call TRBD1 (6 bases). Germline values: CDR1 MGHRA, CDR2 YSYEKL. This CDR3 has 15 residues. Between the trimmed V and J ends, which lost 4 bases and 2 bases, there was a span of 15 bases. This CDR3 reads CASSLIQGTTYEQYF. The CDR3 DNA is TGCGCCAGCAGCCTTATCCAGGGGACCACCTACGAGCAGTACTTC.

This sequence joins TRBV15 and TRBJ2-3; 13 nucleotides line up with TRBD2. CDR1 is LNHNV and CDR2 is YYDKDF in the germline V gene (reference sequence). The CDR3 runs 16 residues. Losses at the gene ends were 5 bases for V and 2 bases for J; bases not matched to a gene: 4. The DNA of the CDR3 is TGTGCCACCAGCGCAGGGACTAGCGGGGCCACAGATACGCAGTATTTT. This gives the protein CATSAGTSGATDTQYF.

This clone was seen more than once but under ten times. This chain links TRBV20-1 with TRBJ1-3; perhaps TRBD1 as D (5 bases). In germline, CDR1 is DFQATT, CDR2 SNEGSKA (reference sequence). Trimming removed 3 bases from V and 6 bases from J, with 15 bases in between. The CDR3 length is 14 residues. CDR3 sequence: CSASNRQEPNTIYF. In DNA, the CDR3 is TGCAGTGCTAGTAACAGGCAGGAGCCAAACACCATATATTTT.

The V gene is TRBV15, the J gene TRBJ2-7, with TRBD1 identical over 7 bases. The V gene's germline CDR1 is LNHNV and CDR2 YYDKDF (reference sequence). This CDR3 is 17 amino acids long. After removal of 0 bases from V and 5 bases from J, the junction contained 13 bases not matched to a gene. The DNA of the CDR3 is TGTGCCACCAGCAGAGAGGCCAAGACAGGGTTAGGCGACGAGCAGTACTTC. Translating gives CATSREAKTGLGDEQYF.

This CDR3 reads CASSSDTYTDTQYF. CDR3 DNA: TGTGCCAGCAGCTCTGACACATACACAGATACGCAGTATTTT. This rearrangement joins TRBV5-5 to TRBJ2-3; D is unclear. There are 14 residues in the CDR3. Germline V gene lookup returns CDR1 SGHKS and CDR2 YYEKEE (reference sequence). Between the trimmed V and J ends, which lost 3 bases and 2 bases, there was a span of 10 bases.

CDR3 coding DNA: TGCGCCAGCAGCCAAGAAAGAGACAGTCGCTATGGCTACACCTTC. Protein product: CASSQERDSRYGYTF. The chain is built from TRBV4-1 and TRBJ1-2; perhaps TRBD1 as D (5 bases). The V gene lost 0 bases and the J gene lost 4 bases, with 12 bases spanning the gap. The CDR3 extends over 15 amino acids. In germline, CDR1 is MGHRA, CDR2 YSYEKL.

The gene calls are TRBV27 and TRBJ2-5, with 10 bases fitting TRBD2. V lost 2 bases to trimming and J lost 3 bases; unmatched junction nucleotides: 9. This CDR3 region has 17 residues. CDR1 and CDR2 (germline): MNHEY, SMNVEV (reference sequence). This chain's CDR3 is CASSLDRWTSGKETQYF. CDR3 nucleotide sequence: TGTGCCAGCAGTTTAGATCGCTGGACTAGCGGAAAAGAGACCCAGTACTTC.

This rearrangement joins TRBV29-1 to TRBJ2-3; D is unclear. Germline assignment: CDR1 SQVTM and CDR2 ANQGSEA. The CDR3 extends over 11 amino acids. V lost 0 bases and J 12 bases, leaving 10 bases between the germline ends. CDR3 in DNA: TGCAGCGTTGAAGATGTGCGCCGACAGTATTTT. Its translation: CSVEDVRRQYF.

The chain joins TRBV10-1 to TRBJ1-1; no clear D. The V and J ends lost 4 bases and 1 base respectively, with 7 bases between them. Germline CDR1 and CDR2: WNHNN and SYGVQD (reference sequence). CDR3 length: 13 amino acids. CDR3 loop: CASSASGNTEAFF. The DNA of the CDR3 is TGCGCCAGCAGTGCAAGCGGGAACACTGAAGCTTTCTTT.

The CDR3 coding sequence is TGTGCCAGCAGCCAAGGGCCTAGCGGGGGAACAGATACGCAGTATTTT. It is translated as CASSQGPSGGTDTQYF. J is TRBJ2-3 and V is TRBV3-1 (or the pseudogene TRBV3-2); 10 bases agree with TRBD2. Germline trimming cut 1 base from V and 3 bases from J; bases unmatched to any gene: 4. The CDR3 runs 16 residues. Germline CDR1 LGHDT, CDR2 YNNKEL (reference sequence).